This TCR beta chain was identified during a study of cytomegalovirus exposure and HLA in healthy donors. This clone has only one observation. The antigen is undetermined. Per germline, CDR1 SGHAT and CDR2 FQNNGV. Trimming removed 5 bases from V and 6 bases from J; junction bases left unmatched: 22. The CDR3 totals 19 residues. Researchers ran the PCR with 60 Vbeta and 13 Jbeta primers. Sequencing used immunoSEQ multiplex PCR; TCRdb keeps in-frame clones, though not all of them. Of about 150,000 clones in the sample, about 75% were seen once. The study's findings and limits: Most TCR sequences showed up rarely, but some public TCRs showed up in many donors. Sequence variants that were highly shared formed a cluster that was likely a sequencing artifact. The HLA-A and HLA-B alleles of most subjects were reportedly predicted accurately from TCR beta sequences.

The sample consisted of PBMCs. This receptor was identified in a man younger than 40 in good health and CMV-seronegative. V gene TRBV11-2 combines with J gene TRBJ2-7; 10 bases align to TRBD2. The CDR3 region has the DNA TGTGCCAGCAGCCCGCTGGTCAGGCTAGCGGGGGAGGTACGAAGCGAGCAGTACTTC. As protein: CASSPLVRLAGEVRSEQYF.